This T cell receptor beta chain emerged from a study of identical twins. Deletions cut 5 bases from V and 5 bases from J, with 2 bases between. This CDR3 has 10 amino acids. Germline V gene sequence: CDR1 WSHSY, CDR2 SAAADI. This clonotype was detected ten times or more. MiXCR, applied by TCRdb to the 5' RACE reads, yields one record per CDR3 protein. The profile covers 400,000 to 550,000 distinct CDR3 sequences, with more than 20% appearing a single time and around 3% taken by the ten largest. These records were also assigned to another study, of T cells expressing NK-cell markers.

The chain couples TRBV10-2 to TRBJ2-3; D gene uncertain. The sequence came from a woman aged 18-30 years in good health. The sample consisted of CD4+ T cells sorted from blood. This CDR3 reads CASSQDTQYF. The CDR3 region has the DNA TGCGCCAGCAGTCAAGATACGCAGTATTTT.